This TCR beta chain originates from a study of blood T cell repertoires in COVID-19. Study-level information: Acute-phase and convalescent COVID-19 samples originated in the United States, Italy and Spain. T cells, B-cell-depleted T cells, or PBMCs provided the cDNA or gDNA that served as material.

The germline V and J ends were trimmed by 1 base and 6 bases, with 24 bases remaining between them. The V gene's germline CDR1 is LGHDT and CDR2 YNNKEL (reference sequence). The CDR3 spans 18 residues. Original processing notes: It was from reference gene primer amplification that nucleated cell counts were estimated. Generated by immunoSEQ multiplex PCR, the TCRdb table keeps only in-frame clones and is missing some. V, J and clone size derive from that table, while D and trimming were established from the DNA sequence. The sample has approximately 250,000 clones, 75% to 85% seen once. The origin of this receptor is a human donor in a cohort sampled during active COVID-19. The chain is built from TRBV3-1 (or the pseudogene TRBV3-2) and TRBJ2-5; TRBD1 might be the D (5 bases). The sample was peripheral blood. The CDR3 nucleotides are TGTGCCAGCAGCCAAGGAAGGGGTGGGGTTGCTCGGCAGAAGACCCAGTACTTC. This translates into CASSQGRGGVARQKTQYF.